This TCR beta chain appears in the sequencing data of a study of T cells in Graves' hyperthyroidism and ophthalmopathy. Hyperthyroidism of Graves' type that showed no ophthalmopathy progression within 18 months was stable. A note on this clonotype: The antigen is undetermined. Being one base from a much bigger clone, this may be a read error.

Germline CDR1 reads SNHLY; CDR2 reads FYNNEI. The CDR3 covers 15 residues. Amplification of TCR beta CDR3 regions was performed using RNA transcripts as template. TCR CDR3 underwent first-round RT-PCR with the HTBI primer set. From the multiplex PCR reads, TCRdb called clonotypes with MiXCR, one entry per CDR3 protein. The data show hundreds of thousands of distinct CDR3 sequences, about 15% seen once. General study results and limits: Ophthalmopathy onset followed model prediction by a median approximately 5.9 months.

The material sequenced was blood. J is TRBJ2-1 and V is TRBV2; 11 nucleotides line up with TRBD2. The receptor was derived from a woman in her late teens or twenties with Graves' hyperthyroidism. CDR3 nucleotide sequence: TGTGCCAGCAGTGAACTAGCGGGGGGTTACAATGAGCAGCTCTTC. This codes for CASSELAGGYNEQLF.